The clone carrying this T cell receptor (beta chain) was detected many times. Its antigen is still unknown. CDR1 and CDR2 from the germline V gene are LNHNV and YYDKDF (reference sequence). V dropped 0 bases and J dropped 7 bases, with 15 bases sitting between them. The CDR3 is 15 residues long. This record belongs to a study of CD8 T cells in ankylosing spondylitis. Points from the study as a whole: Roughly eight highly homologous variants formed a TCR beta motif that appeared characteristic of ankylosing spondylitis blood.

TCRdb reprocessed the 5' RACE reads with MiXCR, giving one entry per CDR3 protein. The sample has more than 250,000 distinct CDR3 sequences, 6.5% to 10% seen once. This TCR was sampled from a male donor with ankylosing spondylitis. V is TRBV15 and J is TRBJ1-2, with D tentatively TRBD1 (5 bases). Source material: blood, either unsorted or a sorted T cell fraction (not recorded which). The CDR3 nucleotides are TGTGCCACCAGCAGAGATCCAGGGATAGGGTTTGGCTACACCTTC. Protein sequence: CATSRDPGIGFGYTF.